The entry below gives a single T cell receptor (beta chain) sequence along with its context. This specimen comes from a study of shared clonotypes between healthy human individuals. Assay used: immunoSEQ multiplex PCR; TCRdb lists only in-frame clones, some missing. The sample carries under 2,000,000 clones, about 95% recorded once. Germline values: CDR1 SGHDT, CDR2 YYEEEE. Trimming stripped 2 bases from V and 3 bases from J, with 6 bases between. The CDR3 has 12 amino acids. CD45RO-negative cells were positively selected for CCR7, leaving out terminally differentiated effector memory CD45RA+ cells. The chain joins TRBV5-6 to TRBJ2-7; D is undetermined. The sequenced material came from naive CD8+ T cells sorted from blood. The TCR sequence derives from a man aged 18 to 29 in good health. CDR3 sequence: CASSLMGYEQYF. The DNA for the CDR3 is TGTGCCAGCAGCTTAATGGGCTACGAGCAGTACTTC.